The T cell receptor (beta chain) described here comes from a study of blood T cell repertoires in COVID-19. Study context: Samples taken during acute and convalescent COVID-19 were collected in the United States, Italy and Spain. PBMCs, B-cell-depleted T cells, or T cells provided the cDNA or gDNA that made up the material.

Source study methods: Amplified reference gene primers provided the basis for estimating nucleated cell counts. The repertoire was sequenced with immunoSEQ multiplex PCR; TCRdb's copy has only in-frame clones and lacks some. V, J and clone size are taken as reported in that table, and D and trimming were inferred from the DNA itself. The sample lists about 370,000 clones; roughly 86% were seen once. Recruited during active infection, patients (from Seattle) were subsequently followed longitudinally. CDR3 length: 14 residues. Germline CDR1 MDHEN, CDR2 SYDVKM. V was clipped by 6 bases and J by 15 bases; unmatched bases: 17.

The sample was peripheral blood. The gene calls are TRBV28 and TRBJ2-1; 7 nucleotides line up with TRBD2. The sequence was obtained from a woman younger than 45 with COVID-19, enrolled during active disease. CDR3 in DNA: TGTGCCAGCAGGACCGGTCCCCCGCGGGAGCGGTCGTTCTTC. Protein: CASRTGPPRERSFF.